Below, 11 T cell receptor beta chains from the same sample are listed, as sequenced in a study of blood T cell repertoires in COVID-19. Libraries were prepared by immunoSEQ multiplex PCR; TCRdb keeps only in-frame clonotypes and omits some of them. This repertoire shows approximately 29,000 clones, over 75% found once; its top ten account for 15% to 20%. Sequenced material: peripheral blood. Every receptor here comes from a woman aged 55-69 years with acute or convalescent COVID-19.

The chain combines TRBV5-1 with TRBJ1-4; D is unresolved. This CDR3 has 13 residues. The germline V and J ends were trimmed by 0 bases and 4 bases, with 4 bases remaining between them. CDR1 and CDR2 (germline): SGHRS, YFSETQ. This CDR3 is CASSLVVNEKLFF. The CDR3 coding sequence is TGCGCCAGCAGCTTGGTAGTTAATGAAAAACTGTTTTTT.

The CDR3: CASSGAGLETGELFF. As DNA, the CDR3 is TGTGCCAGTAGTGGAGCAGGACTTGAAACCGGGGAGCTGTTTTTT. The V call is TRBV19, the J call TRBJ2-2, with a tentative D call TRBD2 (5 bases). This CDR3 is built from 15 residues. Germline loops: CDR1 LNHDA, CDR2 SQIVND (reference sequence). The germline V and J ends were trimmed by 5 bases and 5 bases, with 15 bases remaining between them.

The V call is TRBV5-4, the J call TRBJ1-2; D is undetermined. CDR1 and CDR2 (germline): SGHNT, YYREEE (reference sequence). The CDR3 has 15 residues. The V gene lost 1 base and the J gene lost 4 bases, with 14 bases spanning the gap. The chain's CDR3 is CASSLQSGEGYGYTF. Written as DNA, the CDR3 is TGTGCCAGCAGCTTGCAGTCCGGGGAAGGCTATGGCTACACCTTC.

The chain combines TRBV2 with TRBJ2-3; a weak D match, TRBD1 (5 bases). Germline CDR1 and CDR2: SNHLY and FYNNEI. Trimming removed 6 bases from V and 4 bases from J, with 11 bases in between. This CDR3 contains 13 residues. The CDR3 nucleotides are TGTGCCAGCAGGGCACCCAGGGCAGATACGCAGTATTTT. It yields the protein CASRAPRADTQYF.

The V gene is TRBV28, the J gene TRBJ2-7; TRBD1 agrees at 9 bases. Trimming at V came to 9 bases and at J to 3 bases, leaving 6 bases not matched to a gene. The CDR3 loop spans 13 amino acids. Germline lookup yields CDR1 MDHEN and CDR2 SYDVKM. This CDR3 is CASVWGQGYEQYF. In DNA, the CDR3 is TGTGCCAGTGTATGGGGACAGGGCTACGAGCAGTACTTC.

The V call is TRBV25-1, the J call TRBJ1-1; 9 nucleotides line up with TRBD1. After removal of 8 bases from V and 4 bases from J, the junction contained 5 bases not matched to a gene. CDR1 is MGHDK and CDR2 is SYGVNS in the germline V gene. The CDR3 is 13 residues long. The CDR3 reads CASRQGVGTEAFF. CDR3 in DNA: TGTGCCAGCCGACAGGGGGTGGGCACTGAAGCTTTCTTT. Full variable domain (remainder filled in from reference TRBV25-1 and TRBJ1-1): EADIYQTPRYLVIGTGKKITLECSQTMGHDKMYWYQQDPGMELHLIHYSYGVNSTEKGDLSSESTVSRIRTEHFPLTLESARPSHTSQYLCASRQGVGTEAFFGQGTRLTVV.

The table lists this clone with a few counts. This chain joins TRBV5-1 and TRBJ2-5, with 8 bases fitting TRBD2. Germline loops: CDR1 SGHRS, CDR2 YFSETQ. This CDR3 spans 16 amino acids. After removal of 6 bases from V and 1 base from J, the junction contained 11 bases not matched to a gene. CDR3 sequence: CASTPASGGFQETQYF. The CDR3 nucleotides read TGCGCCAGCACCCCCGCAAGCGGGGGATTCCAAGAGACCCAGTACTTC.

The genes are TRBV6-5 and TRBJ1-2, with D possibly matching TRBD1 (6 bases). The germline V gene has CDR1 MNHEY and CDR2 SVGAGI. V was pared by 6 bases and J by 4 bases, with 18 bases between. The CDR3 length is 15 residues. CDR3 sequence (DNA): TGTGCCAGCAGCGGAAACAGGGCAGCACTCTATGGCTACACCTTC. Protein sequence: CASSGNRAALYGYTF.

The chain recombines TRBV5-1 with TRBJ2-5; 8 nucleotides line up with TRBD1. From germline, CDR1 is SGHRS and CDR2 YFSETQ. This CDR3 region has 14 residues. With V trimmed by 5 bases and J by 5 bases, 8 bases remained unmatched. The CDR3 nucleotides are TGCGCCAGCAGGGCAGGGGGCCGGGTTGAGACCCAGTACTTC. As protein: CASRAGGRVETQYF.

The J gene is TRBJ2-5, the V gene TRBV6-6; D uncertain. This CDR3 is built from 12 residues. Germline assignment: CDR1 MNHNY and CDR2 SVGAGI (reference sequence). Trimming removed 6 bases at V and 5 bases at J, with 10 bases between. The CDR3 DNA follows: TGTGCCAGCAGCCCTCGCCGGGAGACCCAGTACTTC. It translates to CASSPRRETQYF.

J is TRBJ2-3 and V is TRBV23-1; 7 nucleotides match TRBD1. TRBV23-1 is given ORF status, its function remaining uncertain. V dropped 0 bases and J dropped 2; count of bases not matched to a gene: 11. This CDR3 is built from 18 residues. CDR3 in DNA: TGCGCCAGCAGTCAATCCCGCTTGGGGGACAGTTCCACAGATACGCAGTATTTT. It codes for CASSQSRLGDSSTDTQYF.